These 15 T cell receptor beta chains originate from one sample sequenced in a study of T cells after yellow fever vaccination. TCRdb independently ran MiXCR on the 5' RACE reads; one entry per CDR3 protein. The sample holds roughly 500,000 distinct CDR3 sequences; 15% to 20% are singletons and the top ten take 13% to 15%. Sample: PBMCs, taken 15 days after the yellow fever booster vaccination. These receptors originate from a man aged 30 to 45 who received the YFV17D yellow fever vaccine.

There are a few counts of this clonotype. The chain is built from TRBV10-3 and TRBJ2-5, with D unclear. V was clipped by 0 bases and J by 5 bases, with 4 bases between them. The germline V gene has CDR1 ENHRY and CDR2 SYGVKD. The CDR3 is 12 amino acids. The CDR3 sequence: CAISESIETQYF. The CDR3 DNA is TGTGCCATCAGTGAGTCGATTGAGACCCAGTACTTC.

The rearrangement joins TRBV12-3 or TRBV12-4 to TRBJ2-2, with TRBD2 matching 7 bases. The CDR3 contains 15 residues. Trimming cost V 6 bases and J 3 bases; bases outside gene matches: 7. DNA for the CDR3: TGTGCCAGCAGATCCGGGACTAAAGACACCGGGGAGCTGTTTTTT. It encodes CASRSGTKDTGELFF.

The V gene is TRBV29-1, the J gene TRBJ2-7, with 11 bases lining up with TRBD1. The V gene end was trimmed by 5 bases and the J gene end by 6 bases; junction bases not matched to a gene: 9. Germline CDR1 reads SQVTM; CDR2 reads ANQGSEA. This CDR3 has 14 residues. CDR3 nucleotide sequence: TGCAGCGTTTCTGGACAGGGGGCTCCTGGCGAGCAGTACTTC. Its translation is CSVSGQGAPGEQYF.

This clonotype was seen a few times. V usage is TRBV14 and J usage is TRBJ1-1; possible D gene TRBD1, 5 bases. The CDR3 spans 13 residues. The germline V gene encodes CDR1 SGHDN and CDR2 FVKESK. V was clipped by 1 base and J by 5 bases, with 8 bases between them. In DNA, the CDR3 is TGTGCCAGCAGCCAAGCTAGGGGAACTGAAGCTTTCTTT. It specifies CASSQARGTEAFF.

V is TRBV7-9 and J is TRBJ2-1, with D possibly matching TRBD2 (7 bases). CDR1 and CDR2 (germline): SEHNR, FQNEAQ (reference sequence). Trimming removed 5 bases at V and 7 bases at J, with 18 bases between. The CDR3 has 15 residues. As DNA, the CDR3 is TGTGCCAGCAGCCTCCCCCTACAGGGAGGGAATGAGCAGTTCTTC. Encoded protein: CASSLPLQGGNEQFF. Looking up the rest from reference TRBV7-9 and TRBJ2-1 gives the full variable domain: DTGVSQNPRHKITKRGQNVTFRCDPISEHNRLYWYRQTLGQGPEFLTYFQNEAQLEKSRLLSDRFSAERPKGSFSTLEIQRTEQGDSAMYLCASSLPLQGGNEQFFGPGTRLTVL.

The table lists this clonotype with a few counts. The chain is built from TRBV27 and TRBJ2-7; D not resolved. V was clipped by 4 bases and J by 0 bases, with 19 bases between them. This CDR3 spans 17 amino acids. Germline CDR1 reads MNHEY; CDR2 reads SMNVEV (reference sequence). The CDR3 loop is CASSSLGAGRSSYEQYF. The CDR3, as DNA: TGTGCCAGCAGTTCCCTTGGAGCCGGAAGGAGCTCCTACGAGCAGTACTTC.

This chain joins TRBV7-9 and TRBJ2-1; TRBD2 aligns across 8 bases. V trimming: 5 bases; J trimming: 2 bases; junction bases outside the gene matches: 8. CDR1 is SEHNR, CDR2 FQNEAQ, per germline (reference sequence). The CDR3 contains 16 residues. CDR3 coding DNA: TGTGCCAGCAGCCACCCCGGGAGGGCCCCCTACAATGAGCAGTTCTTC. Translation gives CASSHPGRAPYNEQFF.

The V call is TRBV7-2, the J call TRBJ1-1; weak D call: TRBD1 (5 bases). The CDR3 totals 13 residues. Germline values: CDR1 SGHTA, CDR2 FQGNSA. The ends were cut back, 4 bases at V and 6 bases at J, with 12 bases in the middle. CDR3 amino acids: CASSWVRESEAFF. DNA for the CDR3: TGTGCCAGCAGCTGGGTCAGGGAGTCTGAAGCTTTCTTT.

This clonotype has only a few counts. This chain uses TRBV6-5 with TRBJ1-1; D call uncertain. This CDR3 region has 13 residues. V lost 2 bases to trimming and J lost 4 bases, with 8 bases between them. In germline, CDR1 is MNHEY, CDR2 SVGAGI. The DNA for the CDR3 is TGTGCCAGCAGTTACATAGGGTTCACTGAAGCTTTCTTT. Amino acid sequence: CASSYIGFTEAFF.

This clonotype was picked up many times. The chain uses TRBV5-5 and TRBJ2-4; 8 bases map to TRBD1. J was trimmed by 5 bases and V by 1 base; bases with no gene match: 2. This CDR3 region has 14 residues. Germline V CDR1 and CDR2: SGHKS, YYEKEE (reference sequence). The DNA of the CDR3 is TGTGCCAGCAGCTTGCAGGGGGCCGAAAACATTCAGTACTTC. Protein sequence: CASSLQGAENIQYF. Combining the CDR3 with reference TRBV5-5 and TRBJ2-4 gives the whole variable domain DAGVTQSPTHLIKTRGQQVTLRCSPISGHKSVSWYQQVLGQGPQFIFQYYEKEERGRGNFPDRFSARQFPNYSSELNVNALLLGDSALYLCASSLQGAENIQYFGAGTRLSVL.

The chain joins TRBV5-1 to TRBJ2-1; TRBD2 might be the D (5 bases). CDR3 size: 13 residues. Trimming took 4 bases from V and 5 from J, leaving 10 bases between them. Germline CDR1 is SGHRS and CDR2 is YFSETQ. CDR3 sequence reads: CASSPTGNNEQFF. CDR3 sequence (DNA): TGCGCCAGCAGCCCGACGGGGAACAATGAGCAGTTCTTC.

There are a few counts of this clonotype. The chain combines TRBV4-3 with TRBJ2-7; perhaps TRBD2 as D (5 bases). Trimming pared 0 bases from V and 0 bases from J, leaving 9 bases between. The CDR3 runs to 15 residues. Looked up from germline, CDR1 is LGHNA and CDR2 is YSLEER. As DNA, the CDR3 is TGCGCCAGCAGCCAAGAGAGGGCTAACTCCTACGAGCAGTACTTC. The encoded protein is CASSQERANSYEQYF.

In regard to this clonotype: One junction end does not reproduce the germline sequence, and a read error may be involved. The V call is TRBV7-7, the J call TRBJ2-2, with D unresolved. Germline CDR1 SSHAT, CDR2 FNYEAQ (reference sequence). The CDR3 contains 14 residues. CDR3 amino acids: CASSPTGMPGELFF. The CDR3 DNA follows: TGTGCTAGCAGCCCTACGGGCATGCCCGGGGAGCTGTTTTTT.

This clonotype was observed a few times. The J gene is TRBJ2-4, the V gene TRBV20-1; possibly TRBD1 or TRBD2 for D (5 bases each). CDR1 and CDR2 (germline): DFQATT, SNEGSKA (reference sequence). V shed 0 bases and J shed 5 bases, with 5 bases lying between them. The CDR3 spans 12 residues. In DNA form, the CDR3 reads TGCAGTGCTAGAGAGGGACAAAACATTCAGTACTTC. Translating it yields CSAREGQNIQYF.

The table lists this clonotype with a few counts. The chain has TRBV9 and TRBJ2-5, with D perhaps matching TRBD2 (5 bases). Germline V CDR1 and CDR2: SGDLS, YYNGEE. Between the trimmed V and J ends, which lost 0 bases and 4 bases, there was a span of 10 bases. This CDR3 is 14 amino acids long. The CDR3 DNA sequence: TGTGCCAGCAGCGTAGGATCTCTAGCAGAGACCCAGTACTTC. Its translation is CASSVGSLAETQYF. The full variable domain, with the rest looked up from reference TRBV9 and TRBJ2-5, is DSGVTQTPKHLITATGQRVTLRCSPRSGDLSVYWYQQSLDQGLQFLIQYYNGEERAKGNILERFSAQQFPDLHSELNLSSLELGDSALYFCASSVGSLAETQYFGPGTRLLVL.